The clone carrying this T cell receptor beta chain was detected only once. Its antigen is not identified. The sample belongs to a study of cytomegalovirus exposure and HLA in healthy donors. Points from the study as a whole: Researchers left out some V segments, among them TRBV6-2 and TRBV6-3, as indistinguishable. The productive fraction for most TCR beta V segments was about 87% or about 30% in an earlier analysis. One variant, a missense change in DCLRE1C, was linked in a later analysis to TCR beta V- and J-gene trimming.

The PCR employed 60 Vbeta primers together with 13 Jbeta primers. The table came from immunoSEQ multiplex PCR; TCRdb's copy has only in-frame clones and leaves some out. The sample yields fewer than 150,000 clones, approximately 70% seen once. The CDR3 runs 17 residues. J was trimmed by 0 bases and V by 4 bases; bases with no gene match: 6. Germline V lookup: CDR1 MDHEN, CDR2 SYDVKM. Material for sequencing was PBMCs. This TCR was sampled from a human donor in good health. The V and J genes are TRBV28 and TRBJ2-6; 7 positions agree with TRBD1. DNA for the CDR3: TGTGCCAGCAGTTCGACAGGGACCCCCTCTGGGGCCAACGTCCTGACTTTC. Translating it yields CASSSTGTPSGANVLTF.